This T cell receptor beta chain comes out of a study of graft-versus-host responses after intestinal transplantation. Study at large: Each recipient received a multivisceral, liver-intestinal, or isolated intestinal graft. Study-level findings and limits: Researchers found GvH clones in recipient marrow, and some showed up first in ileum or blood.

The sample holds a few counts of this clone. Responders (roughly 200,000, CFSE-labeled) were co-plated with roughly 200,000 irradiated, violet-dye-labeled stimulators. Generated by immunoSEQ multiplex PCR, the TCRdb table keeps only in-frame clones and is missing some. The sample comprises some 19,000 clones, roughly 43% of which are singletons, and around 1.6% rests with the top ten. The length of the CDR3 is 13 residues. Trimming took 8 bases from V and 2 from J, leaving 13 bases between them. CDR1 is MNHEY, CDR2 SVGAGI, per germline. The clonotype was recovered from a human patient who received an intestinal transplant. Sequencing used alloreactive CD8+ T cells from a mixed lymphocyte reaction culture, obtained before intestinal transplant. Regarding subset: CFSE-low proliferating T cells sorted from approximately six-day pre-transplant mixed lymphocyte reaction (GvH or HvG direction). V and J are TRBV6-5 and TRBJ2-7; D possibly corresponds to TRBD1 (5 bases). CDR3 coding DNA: TGTGCCAGCCTCGATGGACAAGCCTACGAGCAGTACTTC. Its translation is CASLDGQAYEQYF.